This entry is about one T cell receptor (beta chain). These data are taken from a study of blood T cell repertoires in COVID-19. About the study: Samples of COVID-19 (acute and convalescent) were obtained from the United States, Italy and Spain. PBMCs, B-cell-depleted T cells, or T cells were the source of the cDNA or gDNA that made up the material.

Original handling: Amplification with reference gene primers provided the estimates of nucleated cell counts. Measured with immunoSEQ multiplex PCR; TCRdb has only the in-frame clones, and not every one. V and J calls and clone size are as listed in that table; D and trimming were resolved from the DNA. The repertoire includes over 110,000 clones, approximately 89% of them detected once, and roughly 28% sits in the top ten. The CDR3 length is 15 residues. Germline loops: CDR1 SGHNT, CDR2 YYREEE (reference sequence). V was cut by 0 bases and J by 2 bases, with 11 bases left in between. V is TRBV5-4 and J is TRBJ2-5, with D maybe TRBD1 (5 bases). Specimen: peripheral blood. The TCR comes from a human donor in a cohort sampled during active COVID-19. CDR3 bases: TGTGCCAGCAGCTTGGGGGCAGGGAATCAAGAGACCCAGTACTTC. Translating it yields CASSLGAGNQETQYF.